Listed below are T cell receptor beta chains from one sample, sequenced in a study of T-cell memory formation after mild COVID-19. TCRdb independently ran MiXCR on the 5' RACE reads; one entry per CDR3 protein. This sample has 100,000 to 150,000 distinct CDR3 sequences; 5% to 6.5% occur once, and the top ten carry over 2%. The material sequenced was PBMCs or a T cell subset sorted from them (not recorded which). These receptors came from an adult woman who had mild COVID-19 (a few samples of this study predate the infection). Cell type and time point are not known. Each CDR3 is given with its conserved first and last residue. D genes are given only for firm matches. Some rows have no size entry. The others give once, few or many, or a class for an expanded clone.

>TRBV12-3/TRBV12-4|-|many|TRBJ2-4
CASSLSSFGIQYF
TGTGCCAGCAGTTTAAGCAGTTTCGGCATTCAGTACTTC
>TRBV24-1|-|many|TRBJ2-7
CATSSVGGQDEQYF
TGTGCCACCAGCTCCGTGGGGGGGCAGGACGAGCAGTACTTC
>TRBV7-2|-|few|TRBJ1-4
CASSLFSTEKLFF
TGTGCCAGCAGTTTGTTCAGTACCGAAAAACTGTTTTTT
>TRBV18|-|few|TRBJ2-5
CASSEILRETQYF
TGTGCCAGCTCAGAGATTTTAAGGGAGACCCAGTACTTC
>TRBV24-1|-|many|TRBJ2-2
CATSPRGRGNTGELFF
TGTGCCACCAGCCCCAGGGGTCGGGGAAACACCGGGGAGCTGTTTTTT
>TRBV7-3|-|few|TRBJ2-5
CASSAGTRQTQYF
TGTGCCAGCAGCGCAGGGACAAGGCAGACCCAGTACTTC
>TRBV3-1|TRBD1|many|TRBJ2-1
CASSPQGPKSYNEQFF
TGTGCCAGCAGCCCACAGGGGCCGAAGTCCTACAATGAGCAGTTCTTC
>TRBV6-5|-|few|TRBJ1-6
CASSRGVGHSPLHF
TGTGCCAGCAGCCGGGGGGTTGGGCATTCACCCCTCCACTTT
>TRBV12-3/TRBV12-4|TRBD1|few|TRBJ2-1
CASSISQGAFNEQFF
TGTGCCAGCAGTATTAGCCAGGGGGCGTTTAATGAGCAGTTCTTC
>TRBV14|-|-|TRBJ2-1
CASSQDWGDEQFF
TGTGCCAGCAGCCAAGATTGGGGAGATGAGCAGTTCTTC
>TRBV29-1|TRBD1|-|TRBJ1-1
CSTTGAPNTEAFF
TGCAGCACCACAGGGGCGCCTAACACTGAAGCTTTCTTT
>TRBV12-3/TRBV12-4|-|many|TRBJ1-1
CASSLLQGAAFF
TGTGCCAGCAGTTTGCTTCAGGGCGCAGCTTTCTTT
>TRBV29-1|-|few|TRBJ1-1
CSVWVGLMNTEAFF
TGCAGCGTATGGGTGGGGCTGATGAACACTGAAGCTTTCTTT
>TRBV5-1|-|many|TRBJ2-5
CASSSSPRETQYF
TGCGCCAGCAGCTCCAGCCCACGGGAGACCCAGTACTTC
>TRBV20-1|-|many|TRBJ2-4
CSAGDGGGKNIQYF
TGCAGTGCTGGGGATGGAGGGGGCAAAAACATTCAGTACTTC
>TRBV27|-|few|TRBJ1-5
CASSLVAGQPQHF
TGTGCCAGCAGTTTAGTGGCCGGTCAGCCCCAGCATTTT
>TRBV7-2|-|few|TRBJ2-1
CASSLDWGKQFF
TGTGCCAGCAGCTTAGATTGGGGAAAGCAGTTCTTC
>TRBV20-1|TRBD1|many|TRBJ2-4
CSARAQGVLAKNIQYF
TGCAGTGCTAGGGCTCAGGGGGTCCTAGCCAAAAACATTCAGTACTTC
>TRBV12-3/TRBV12-4|-|many|TRBJ2-1
CASSSGPSQFF
TGTGCCAGCAGTTCCGGTCCATCCCAGTTCTTC
>TRBV29-1|-|-|TRBJ2-7
CSVYGRHHQFASYEQYF
TGCAGCGTTTATGGGAGGCACCACCAATTCGCCTCCTACGAGCAGTACTTC
>TRBV18|-|-|TRBJ2-3
CASSPVAASTDTQYF
TGTGCCAGCTCACCGGTTGCGGCGAGCACAGATACGCAGTATTTT
>TRBV5-1|-|many|TRBJ2-2
CASSLVGRASGELFF
TGCGCCAGCAGCTTGGTAGGCCGCGCATCCGGGGAGCTGTTTTTT
>TRBV12-3/TRBV12-4|-|few|TRBJ2-2
CASSLFLSGAGELFF
TGTGCCAGCAGTTTGTTTCTATCGGGGGCCGGGGAGCTGTTTTTT
>TRBV4-1|TRBD1|-|TRBJ2-5
CASSQGTGGYQETQYF
TGCGCCAGCAGCCAGGGGACAGGGGGATACCAAGAGACCCAGTACTTC
>TRBV20-1|TRBD2|many|TRBJ2-7
CSARHPAGRAYEQYF
TGCAGTGCTAGACATCCAGCGGGGAGGGCCTACGAGCAGTACTTC
>TRBV12-3/TRBV12-4|TRBD1|few|TRBJ2-4
CASTIGQGYIQYF
TGTGCCAGCACTATAGGACAGGGTTACATTCAGTACTTC
>TRBV12-3/TRBV12-4|TRBD1|-|TRBJ1-2
CASSPAGQPRYGYTF
TGTGCCAGCAGTCCTGCGGGACAGCCTAGGTATGGCTACACCTTC
>TRBV6-5|-|many|TRBJ1-1
CASSYDRWGNTEAFF
TGTGCCAGCAGTTACGACCGCTGGGGCAACACTGAAGCTTTCTTT
>TRBV14|-|many|TRBJ2-7
CASSQASYEQYF
TGTGCCAGCAGCCAAGCGAGCTACGAGCAGTACTTC
>TRBV6-6|-|-|TRBJ2-7
CASSPRNTYEQYF
TGTGCCAGTAGTCCAAGAAACACCTACGAGCAGTACTTC
>TRBV20-1|-|many|TRBJ2-7
CSARDRRRGPFYEQYF
TGCAGTGCTAGAGATAGACGGAGAGGTCCTTTCTACGAGCAGTACTTC
>TRBV7-2|TRBD1|few|TRBJ2-1
CASSSPFTGTVYNEQFF
TGTGCCAGCAGCTCACCGTTTACCGGGACAGTATACAATGAGCAGTTCTTC
>TRBV19|-|-|TRBJ2-2
CASSRPTIALATGELFF
TGTGCCAGTAGTCGGCCGACCATCGCCCTAGCAACCGGGGAGCTGTTTTTT
>TRBV7-8|TRBD1|few|TRBJ2-1
CASSPGQKSNEQFF
TGTGCCAGCAGCCCGGGACAGAAGTCCAATGAGCAGTTCTTC
>TRBV7-2|-|many|TRBJ1-5
CASSSSLSLYSNQPQHF
TGTGCCAGCAGCTCATCCTTAAGTCTTTATAGCAATCAGCCCCAGCATTTT
>TRBV2|-|-|TRBJ1-5
CASSETSGNQPQHF
TGTGCCAGCAGTGAGACCAGCGGCAATCAGCCCCAGCATTTT
>TRBV20-1|TRBD2|many|TRBJ2-1
CSAKKAGLAGWYEQFF
TGCAGTGCTAAGAAAGCGGGACTAGCGGGATGGTATGAGCAGTTCTTC
>TRBV25-1|-|few|TRBJ2-2
CASSERRGVNTGELFF
TGTGCCAGCAGTGAACGGCGAGGGGTCAACACCGGGGAGCTGTTTTTT
>TRBV5-8|-|few|TRBJ2-2
CASSRRGVGTGELFF
TGTGCCAGCAGCCGGCGGGGAGTAGGCACCGGGGAGCTGTTTTTT
>TRBV5-1|TRBD2|many|TRBJ2-3
CASSLTRAGGADTQYF
TGCGCCAGCAGCTTGACGAGAGCGGGAGGTGCAGATACGCAGTATTTT
>TRBV20-1|TRBD1|few|TRBJ2-2
CSAPGTGGAYTGELFF
TGCAGTGCCCCCGGGACAGGGGGCGCGTACACCGGGGAGCTGTTTTTT
>TRBV7-2|TRBD2|-|TRBJ2-1
CASSSLRGAYNEQFF
TGTGCCAGCAGCTCGCTGCGGGGGGCCTACAATGAGCAGTTCTTC
>TRBV11-2|TRBD1|few|TRBJ1-2
CASSQRDSSGYTF
TGTGCCAGCAGCCAGAGGGACAGCTCTGGCTACACCTTC
>TRBV7-2|TRBD2|few|TRBJ2-2
CASSPRTSGGNTGELFF
TGTGCCAGCAGCCCTCGGACTAGCGGGGGGAACACCGGGGAGCTGTTTTTT
>TRBV4-2|TRBD2|-|TRBJ2-3
CASSQVPSGGDTQYF
TGTGCCAGCAGCCAAGTACCTAGCGGGGGGGATACGCAGTATTTT
>TRBV12-3/TRBV12-4|-|few|TRBJ1-1
CAGQTTVNTEAFF
TGTGCCGGTCAAACGACGGTGAACACTGAAGCTTTCTTT
>TRBV5-6|-|-|TRBJ1-2
CASSFIFDEEGYTF
TGTGCCAGCAGCTTTATATTCGACGAGGAGGGCTACACCTTC
>TRBV5-1|TRBD1|-|TRBJ1-2
CASSDTGGAGGYTF
TGCGCCAGCAGCGACACAGGGGGCGCGGGTGGCTACACCTTC
>TRBV18|-|many|TRBJ1-6
CASSPPNGNASPLHF
TGTGCCAGCTCACCACCGAACGGCAATGCCTCACCCCTCCACTTT
>TRBV11-2|TRBD1|-|TRBJ1-1
CASSLGQRRTEAFF
TGTGCCAGCAGCCTGGGACAGAGAAGGACTGAAGCTTTCTTT
>TRBV7-3|-|many|TRBJ2-2
CASSLFAGRGGELFF
TGTGCCAGCAGCTTATTTGCGGGGCGAGGCGGGGAGCTGTTTTTT
>TRBV10-2|-|few|TRBJ1-5
CASSGLYSNQPQHF
TGCGCCAGCAGCGGACTATATAGCAATCAGCCCCAGCATTTT
>TRBV20-1|-|-|TRBJ1-1
CSARGGALNTEAFF
TGCAGTGCCCGCGGGGGGGCTCTGAACACTGAAGCTTTCTTT
>TRBV20-1|-|few|TRBJ2-1
CSARLVDSLNEQFF
TGCAGTGCTCGCCTTGTAGATTCCCTCAATGAGCAGTTCTTC